Given below is one T cell receptor (beta chain) in context. This clone was counted only a few times. This receptor's antigen is unknown. No base quality information exists; no much larger clone differs at one position. This same CDR3 is encoded by further DNA sequences in the sample. Healthy HIV-negative adults with no recently reported acute infections or vaccinations were included as donors. Only Caucasian adults living in Nashville, Tennessee, USA were represented among the donors. CD4+ T cells were enriched through magnetic negative selection, after which naive cells were positively selected on CD45RA and the remaining negative fraction served as the memory subset. Blood was obtained by leukapheresis, after which PBMCs were separated by Ficoll-Histopaque density gradient centrifugation and cryopreserved in liquid nitrogen vapor phase. Purity and quantity of every magnetically sorted T cell population were checked by analytical flow cytometry. Genomic DNA was isolated from every sorted fraction and measured by UV absorbance on a Nanodrop 2000c.

CDR1 SQVTM and CDR2 ANQGSEA are derived from the germline V gene. Counted from cysteine to phenylalanine, this CDR3 has 13 amino acids. Only the CDR3 DNA is retained, 39 bases long and in frame from the first base. V gives up 4 bases and J gives up 0 bases, and the segment between their germline ends measures 9 bases. TCR CDR3 regions were amplified from genomic DNA by multiplex PCR using the deep immunoSEQ assay. Extracted genomic DNA from each cell subset was spread evenly across all wells of several immunoSEQ 96-well plates, with each plate serving as a replicate. Each replicate PCR for sorted subsets received 200 ng genomic DNA, equal to roughly 30,000 T cell genomes. Purified libraries were quantified with a Qubit 3.0 fluorometer, sized on a Bioanalyzer 2100, and re-quantified with the KAPA Library Quantification kit. Every immunoSEQ 96-well plate was sequenced on a dedicated single-read 150-cycle Illumina NextSeq 550 flow cell. Per the original workflow: Because the immunoSEQ output included only junctional sequences and no quality scores, the filtering could not be the same as the filtering used for full-length reads. To assign V/J genes and CDR3, sequences were annotated against IMGT germline references using PyIR, a Python wrapper for IgBLAST v1.9. Reads were removed for weak V/J assignments (E-value above 1e-6), missing CDR3, stop codons, out-of-frame junctions, or ambiguous translated residues. V3J clonotypes were defined by identical inferred V gene, J gene, and CDR3 amino acid sequence. Percentage overlap between repertoires was computed as shared unique clonotypes divided by the size of the smaller repertoire. Three approaches were used to assess repertoire richness: RTK rarefaction, the Chao1 estimator, and Recon v2.1 estimates of unobserved clonotypes. For all TCRbeta clonotypes obtained by the gDNA method from a few donors, generation probabilities were computed with OLGA. In its TCRdb copy, this immuneACCESS table keeps in-frame sequences only and misses some clones. Where compared with another copy, unresolved V genes explain less than half of these, and the others have no known cause. V, J and clone size are taken as reported in that table, and D and trimming were inferred from the DNA itself. The sample profile shows roughly 1 million clones; 70% to 80% of them were found once. The top ten clonotypes cover 0.5% to 0.6% of the sample.

These data come from a study of shared clonotypes between healthy human individuals (dated by TCRdb to between 2020 and 2021). Notes on the research overall: The cohort comprised a couple of women and a few men aged 18 to 49 years. For each donor, CD4 naive and CD4 memory were each given three plates, CD8 naive was given two plates, and CD8 memory was given one plate. Blood TCR repertoires of roughly five healthy adults were deeply sequenced to estimate repertoire size and the extent of clonotype sharing between individuals. To increase sequencing depth and limit assay-specific biases, TCR repertoire library preparation and sequencing were carried out by different laboratories using diverse techniques. Leukapheresis yielded between about 0.94 and 10 billion PBMCs per donor.

The investigation overall reported the following: Across several donors, roughly 5.1% of naive CD4, around 3.5% of naive CD8, roughly 2.3% of memory CD4, and 0.4% to 0.45% of memory CD8 clonotypes were shared. Naive subsets generally had larger estimated clonotype richness than memory subsets. Pairwise subsampling indicated that sequencing depth was expected to affect the degree of clonotype sharing among donors. The genetic and exposure-history diversity represented was limited by the small number of donors. Sampling was restricted to blood, and TCR repertoires in tissue are likely to differ from TCR repertoires in blood. Compared with non-shared clonotypes, clonotypes shared by all four sorted-subset donors had higher generation probabilities. Incomplete sequencing was indicated by rarefaction of sorted-subset datasets, despite the large sequencing depth.

The chain is encoded by TRBV29-1 joined to TRBJ1-1; the D gene is possibly TRBD1, with 5 bases matching. The material sequenced was memory CD4+ T cells from PBMCs. The cell subset or site label, as the study defines it: CD45RA-negative fraction. This TCR derives from a man aged 18 to 29 in good health. Some clones in this sample may be carry-over from other donors' samples. The nucleotides are TGCAGCGTTGCAGGGATTATGAACACTGAAGCTTTCTTT. It specifies CSVAGIMNTEAFF.